This T cell receptor beta chain was captured in a study of CD8+CD57+ T cells in acquired aplastic anemia. About the research overall: 3 to 4 ug was the average amount of DNA from sorted CD4+ and CD8+ cells. Healthy-donor CD4+ cells averaged roughly 11 million reads.

TCR beta VDJ and CDR3 were profiled, and genomic DNA was the template. TCRdb called the reads again in MiXCR, with one record for every CDR3 protein. Here the sample spans approximately 98,000 distinct CDR3 sequences, 40% to 60% being singletons. This clonotype turned up a few times. Antigen unknown. Germline CDR1 and CDR2: SGHVS and FNYEAQ. CDR3 size: 13 residues. Losses at the gene ends were 5 bases for V and 4 bases for J; bases not matched to a gene: 4. Whole-study findings and limits: CD8+ Simpson's diversity showed no significant patient-control difference. In common between the patients and the controls were approximately 30 CD8+ CDR3 sequences.

Sequencing used sorted CD4+, CD8+, or CD8+CD57+ T cells (not recorded which) from PBMCs. The chain carries TRBV7-6 and TRBJ1-2, with 7 bases that match TRBD1. The sequence derives from a human donor in good health, serving as a control. CDR3 residues: CASSPDRVYGYTF. DNA for the CDR3: TGTGCCAGCAGCCCCGACAGGGTCTATGGCTACACCTTC.